This T cell receptor beta chain stems from a study of response to subunit inactivated influenza vaccine. TCRdb re-called the RT-PCR reads through MiXCR, storing one row per CDR3 protein. The sample lists around 570,000 distinct CDR3 sequences; about 11% were seen once. This clonotype has just a few counts. This sample also belongs to another study, concerning T cells expressing NK-cell markers. That paper notes: The cDNA for TCR beta came from 5'RACE template switching with UMIs.

The receptor was isolated from a man aged 50 or older who received an inactivated influenza vaccine. The material was PBMCs from blood, obtained on the day of vaccination.

CDR3 sequence (DNA): TGTGCCAGCAGAGCCTCAGGGGAAGTCACTGAAGCTTTCTTT. As protein: CASRASGEVTEAFF. The chain combines TRBV6-4 with TRBJ1-1; TRBD1 is a possible D gene (6 bases). The V gene's germline CDR1 is MRHNA and CDR2 SNTAGT. The V gene lost 6 bases and the J gene lost 4 bases, with 15 bases spanning the gap. This CDR3 has 14 residues.